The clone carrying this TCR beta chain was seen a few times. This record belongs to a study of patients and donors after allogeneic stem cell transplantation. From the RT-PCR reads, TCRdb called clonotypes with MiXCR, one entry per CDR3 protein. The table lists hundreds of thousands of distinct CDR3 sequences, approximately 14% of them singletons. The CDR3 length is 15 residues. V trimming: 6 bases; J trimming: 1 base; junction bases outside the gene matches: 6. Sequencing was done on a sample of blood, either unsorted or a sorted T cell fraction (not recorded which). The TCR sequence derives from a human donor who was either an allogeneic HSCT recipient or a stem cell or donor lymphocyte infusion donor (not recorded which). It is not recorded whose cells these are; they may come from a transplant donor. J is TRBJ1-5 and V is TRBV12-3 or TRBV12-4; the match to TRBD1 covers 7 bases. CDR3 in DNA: TGTGCCAGCAGAAGCACAGGGGTCAGCAATCAGCCCCAGCATTTT. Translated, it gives CASRSTGVSNQPQHF.